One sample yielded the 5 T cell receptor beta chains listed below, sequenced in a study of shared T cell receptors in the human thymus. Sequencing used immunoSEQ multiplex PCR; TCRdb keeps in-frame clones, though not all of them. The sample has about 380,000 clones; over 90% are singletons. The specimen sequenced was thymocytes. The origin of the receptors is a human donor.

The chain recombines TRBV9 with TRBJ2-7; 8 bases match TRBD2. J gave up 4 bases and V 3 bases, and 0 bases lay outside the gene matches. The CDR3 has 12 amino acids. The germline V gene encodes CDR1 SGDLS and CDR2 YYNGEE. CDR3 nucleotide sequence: TGTGCCAGCAGCGCGGGGGGGTACGAGCAGTACTTC. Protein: CASSAGGYEQYF.

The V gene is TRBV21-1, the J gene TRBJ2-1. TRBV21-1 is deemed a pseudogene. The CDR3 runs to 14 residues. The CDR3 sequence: CASSKAAGGGEQFF. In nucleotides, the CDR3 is TGTGCCAGCAGCAAAGCCGCGGGTGGGGGTGAGCAGTTCTTC.

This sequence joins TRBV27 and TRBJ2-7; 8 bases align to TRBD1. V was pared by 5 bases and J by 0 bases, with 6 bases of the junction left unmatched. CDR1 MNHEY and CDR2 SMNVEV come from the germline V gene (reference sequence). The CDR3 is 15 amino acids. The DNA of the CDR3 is TGTGCCAGCAGTGGCAGGACAGGGAGCTCCTACGAGCAGTACTTC. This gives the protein CASSGRTGSSYEQYF.

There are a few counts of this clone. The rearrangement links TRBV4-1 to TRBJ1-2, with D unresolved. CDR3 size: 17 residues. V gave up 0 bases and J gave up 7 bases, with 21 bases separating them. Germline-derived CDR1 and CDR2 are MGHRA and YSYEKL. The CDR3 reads CASSQEMKRLPRGGYTF. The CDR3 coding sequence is TGCGCCAGCAGCCAAGAGATGAAGAGGCTCCCTCGTGGTGGCTACACCTTC.

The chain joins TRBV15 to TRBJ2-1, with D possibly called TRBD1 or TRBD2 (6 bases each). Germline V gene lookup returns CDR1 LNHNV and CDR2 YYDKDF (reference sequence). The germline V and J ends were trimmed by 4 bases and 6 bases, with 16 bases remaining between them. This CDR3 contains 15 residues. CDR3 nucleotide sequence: TGTGCCACCAGCATCGAGTTGGAGGGGGGCAATGAGCAGTTCTTC. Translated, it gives CATSIELEGGNEQFF.